This entry is about one T cell receptor (beta chain). The antigen is not known. These data originate in a study of Ad26.COV2.S vaccination and SARS-CoV-2 variants. Findings of the study overall: CD8+ and CD4+ T cells specific for spike reportedly responded with substantial breadth after vaccination. It is possible that the TCR breadth and depth analyses underestimated the total T cell responses.

Repertoires were generated with immunoSEQ multiplex PCR, while TCRdb's copy carries only in-frame clones and drops some. The sample lists 85,000 to 95,000 clones, approximately 86% occurring once. Sequences were derived from peripheral blood, sampled after recovery from COVID-19. This TCR derives from a human donor who had recovered from COVID-19.

The CDR3 spells CASSAKHEQYF. The CDR3 region has the DNA TGTGCCAGCAGTGCTAAACACGAGCAGTACTTC. The chain uses TRBV25-1 and TRBJ2-7, with D unclear. Germline loops: CDR1 MGHDK, CDR2 SYGVNS. This CDR3 spans 11 amino acids. The V end was cut by 4 bases, the J end by 5 bases, with 6 bases between.